The present T cell receptor (beta chain) was sequenced within a study of T cell responses to AZD1222 COVID-19 vaccine. Only in-frame clones appear in the TCRdb table, and some are missing; sequencing was by immunoSEQ multiplex PCR. The sample includes around 140,000 clones, over 85% seen only once; the top ten take over 4%. Points from the study as a whole: Spike-specific TCR breadth rose after two AZD1222 doses, and depth rose as well.

About this clone itself: The antigen is unknown.

Trimming took 0 bases from V and 0 from J, leaving 6 bases between them. CDR1 is SGDLS and CDR2 is YYNGEE in the germline V gene. The CDR3 contains 15 residues. The receptor was derived from an adult in good health. Sample: peripheral blood, taken on day 0 of AZD1222 vaccination. The rearrangement links TRBV9 to TRBJ2-2; D call uncertain. The CDR3 region is CASSVDGPNTGELFF. CDR3 nucleotide sequence: TGTGCCAGCAGCGTAGACGGACCGAACACCGGGGAGCTGTTTTTT.